The clone carrying this T cell receptor beta chain occurred once. Its target is unknown. CDR3 length equals 13 residues. V shed 0 bases and J shed 4 bases, with 7 bases lying between them. Germline V gene sequence: CDR1 SGDLS, CDR2 YYNGEE. Pooled in the analysis were second doses at about 4 or about 12 weeks. These data are taken from a study of T cell responses to AZD1222 COVID-19 vaccine. Sequenced by immunoSEQ multiplex PCR; TCRdb stores in-frame clones only, minus some. The table includes around 150,000 clones, around 87% detected once. General study findings and limits: Mostly white British, mostly female donors; authors suggested clonal diversity may be underestimated. Mapped onto spike, vaccine-associated CD4 TCRs spanned it and were dominant at 160-218 and 743-854. Spike-specific TCR repertoires showed rising breadth and depth after two AZD1222 doses.

This sequence originates from an adult who received the AZD1222 COVID-19 vaccine. The sample was peripheral blood, taken 28 days after the second AZD1222 dose. This rearrangement joins TRBV9 to TRBJ1-2, with no clear D. CDR3 sequence: CASSVEGSYGYTF. The DNA of the CDR3 is TGTGCCAGCAGCGTAGAGGGCAGCTATGGCTACACCTTC.